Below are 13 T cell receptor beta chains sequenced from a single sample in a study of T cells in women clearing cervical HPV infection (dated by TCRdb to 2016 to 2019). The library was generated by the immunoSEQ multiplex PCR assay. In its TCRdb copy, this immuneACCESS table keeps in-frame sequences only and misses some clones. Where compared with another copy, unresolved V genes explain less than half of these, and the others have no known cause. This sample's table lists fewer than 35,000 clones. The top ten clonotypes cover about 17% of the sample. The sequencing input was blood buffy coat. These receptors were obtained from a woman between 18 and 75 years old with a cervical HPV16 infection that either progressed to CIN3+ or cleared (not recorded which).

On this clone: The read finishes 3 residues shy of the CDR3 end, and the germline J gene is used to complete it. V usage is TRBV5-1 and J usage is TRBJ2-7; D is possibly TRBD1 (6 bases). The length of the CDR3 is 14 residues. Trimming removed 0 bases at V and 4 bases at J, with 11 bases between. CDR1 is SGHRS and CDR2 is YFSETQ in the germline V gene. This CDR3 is CASSLGDIDYEQYF. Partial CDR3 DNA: TGCGCCAGCAGCTTGGGGGACATTGATTACGAG.

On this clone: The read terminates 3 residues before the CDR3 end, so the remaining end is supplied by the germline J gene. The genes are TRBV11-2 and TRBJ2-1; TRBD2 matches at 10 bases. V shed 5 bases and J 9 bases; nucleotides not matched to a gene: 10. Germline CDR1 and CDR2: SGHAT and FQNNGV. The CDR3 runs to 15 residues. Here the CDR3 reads CASSISPGTSAEQFF. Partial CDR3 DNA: TGTGCCAGCAGCATCAGTCCCGGGACTAGCGCTGAG.

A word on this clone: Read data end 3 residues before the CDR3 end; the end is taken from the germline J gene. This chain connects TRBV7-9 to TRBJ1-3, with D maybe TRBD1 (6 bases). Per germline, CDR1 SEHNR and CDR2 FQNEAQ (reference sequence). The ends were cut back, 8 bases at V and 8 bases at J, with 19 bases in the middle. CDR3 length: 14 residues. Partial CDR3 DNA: TGTGCCAGCGGTCCCCGAGGGGGTGCGGACACC. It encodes CASGPRGGADT. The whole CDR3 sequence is CASGPRGGADTIYF.

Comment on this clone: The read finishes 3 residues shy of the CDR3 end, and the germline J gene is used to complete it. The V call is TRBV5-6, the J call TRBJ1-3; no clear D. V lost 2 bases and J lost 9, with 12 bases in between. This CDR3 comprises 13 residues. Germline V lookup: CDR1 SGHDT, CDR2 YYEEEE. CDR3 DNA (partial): TGTGCCAGCAGCTTTTCCTTGATCGGCACC. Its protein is CASSFSLIGT. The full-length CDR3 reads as CASSFSLIGTIYF.

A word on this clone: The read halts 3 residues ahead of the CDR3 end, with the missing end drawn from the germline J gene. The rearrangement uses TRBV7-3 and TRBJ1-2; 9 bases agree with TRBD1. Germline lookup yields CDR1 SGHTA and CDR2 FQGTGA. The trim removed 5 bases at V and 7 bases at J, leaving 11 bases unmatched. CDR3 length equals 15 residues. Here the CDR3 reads CASSPQGTGPFGYTF. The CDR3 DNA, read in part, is TGTGCCAGCAGCCCACAGGGGACAGGGCCTTTTGGC.

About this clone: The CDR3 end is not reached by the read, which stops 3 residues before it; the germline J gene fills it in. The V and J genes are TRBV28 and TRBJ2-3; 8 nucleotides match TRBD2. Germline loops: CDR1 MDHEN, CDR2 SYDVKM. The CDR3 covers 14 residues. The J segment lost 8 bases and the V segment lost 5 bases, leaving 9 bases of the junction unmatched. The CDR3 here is CASSAGLEASTQYF. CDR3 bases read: TGTGCCAGCAGTGCGGGACTAGAAGCTTCTACG.

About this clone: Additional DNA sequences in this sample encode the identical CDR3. The CDR3 here is CASSEAFGVSGNTIYF. The CDR3 DNA, read in part, is TGTGCCAGCAGTGAAGCGTTCGGGGTATCGGGAAACACC. The chain links TRBV6-1 to TRBJ1-3, with no clear D. With the read ending 3 residues before the CDR3 end, the germline J gene is used to fill in that end. Per the germline V gene, CDR1 is MNHNS and CDR2 is SASEGT. Trimming left V 0 bases short and J 4 bases short, with 13 bases between. The CDR3 totals 16 residues.

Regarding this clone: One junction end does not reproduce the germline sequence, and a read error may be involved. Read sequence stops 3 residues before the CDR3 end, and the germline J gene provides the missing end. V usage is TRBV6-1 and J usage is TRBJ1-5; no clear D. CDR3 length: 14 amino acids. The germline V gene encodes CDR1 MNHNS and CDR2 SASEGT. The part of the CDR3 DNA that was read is TGTGCCAGCAGCGAAGGGCCCAGGAATCAGCCC. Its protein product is CASSEGPRNQP. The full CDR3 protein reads CASSEGPRNQPQHF.

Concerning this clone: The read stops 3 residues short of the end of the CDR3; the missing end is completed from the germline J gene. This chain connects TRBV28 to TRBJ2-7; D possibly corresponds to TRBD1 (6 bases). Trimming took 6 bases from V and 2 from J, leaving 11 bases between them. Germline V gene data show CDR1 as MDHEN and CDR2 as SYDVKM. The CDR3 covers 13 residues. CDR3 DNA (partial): TGTGCCAGCAGCCCGGGACAACCCTACGAG. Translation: CASSPGQPYE. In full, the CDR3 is CASSPGQPYEQYF. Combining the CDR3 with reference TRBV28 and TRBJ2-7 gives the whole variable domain DVKVTQSSRYLVKRTGEKVFLECVQDMDHENMFWYRQDPGLGLRLIYFSYDVKMKEKGDIPEGYSVSREKKERFSLILESASTNQTSMYLCASSPGQPYEQYFGPGTRLTVT.

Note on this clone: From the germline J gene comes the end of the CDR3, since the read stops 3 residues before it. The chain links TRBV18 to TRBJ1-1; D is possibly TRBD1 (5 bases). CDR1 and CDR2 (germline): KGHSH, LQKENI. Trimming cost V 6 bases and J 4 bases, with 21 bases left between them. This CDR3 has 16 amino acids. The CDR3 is CASSPNIQGGFTEAFF. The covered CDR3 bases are TGTGCCAGCTCCCCCAATATTCAGGGCGGTTTCACTGAA.

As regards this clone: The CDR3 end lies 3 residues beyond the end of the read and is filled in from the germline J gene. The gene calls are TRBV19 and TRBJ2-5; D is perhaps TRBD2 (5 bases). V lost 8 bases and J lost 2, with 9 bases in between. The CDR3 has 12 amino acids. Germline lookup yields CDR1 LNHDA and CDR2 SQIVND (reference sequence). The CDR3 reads CASSRGQETQYF. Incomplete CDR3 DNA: TGTGCCAGTTCCCGGGGTCAAGAGACC.

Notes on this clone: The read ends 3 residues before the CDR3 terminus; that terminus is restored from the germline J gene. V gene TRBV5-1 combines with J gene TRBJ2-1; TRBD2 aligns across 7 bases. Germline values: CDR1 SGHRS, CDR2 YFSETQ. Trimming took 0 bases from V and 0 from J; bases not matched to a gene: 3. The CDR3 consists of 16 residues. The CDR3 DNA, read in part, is TGCGCCAGCAGCTTGGGAGCGGGGAGCTCCTACAATGAG. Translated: CASSLGAGSSYNE. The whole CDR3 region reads CASSLGAGSSYNEQFF.

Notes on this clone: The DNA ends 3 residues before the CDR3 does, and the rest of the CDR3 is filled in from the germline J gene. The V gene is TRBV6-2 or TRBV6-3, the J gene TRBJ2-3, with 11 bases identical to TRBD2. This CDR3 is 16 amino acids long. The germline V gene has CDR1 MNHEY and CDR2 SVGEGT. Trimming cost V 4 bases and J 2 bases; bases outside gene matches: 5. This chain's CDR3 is CASSSRLAGSTDTQYF. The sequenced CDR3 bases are TGTGCCAGCAGTTCCCGACTAGCGGGGTCCACAGATACG.